Each of the 4 T cell receptor beta chains below was sequenced from the same sample in a study of beta chain features in type 1 diabetes. The authors reverse transcribed all of the isolated RNA, so sequencing captured expressed TCRB transcripts. Sequencing was performed with immunoSEQ multiplex PCR; in TCRdb, only in-frame clones are kept and a portion is missing. The top ten clones hold 0.03% to 0.04% of a sample with about 230,000 clones, over 9.5% of them seen once. The specimen sequenced was naive CD4+ T cells from blood. The receptors originated from a woman aged 18-35 years in good health.

The chain employs TRBV15 and TRBJ2-5, with D possibly matching TRBD2 (5 bases). The CDR3 spans 14 residues. CDR1 and CDR2 from the germline V gene are LNHNV and YYDKDF (reference sequence). Between the trimmed V and J ends, which lost 5 bases and 3 bases, there was a span of 13 bases. The CDR3: CATSRDIDEETQYF. The CDR3 nucleotides are TGTGCCACCAGCCGGGATATAGACGAAGAGACCCAGTACTTC.

The V gene is TRBV10-2, the J gene TRBJ2-7; possibly TRBD2 for D (5 bases). Per germline, CDR1 WSHSY and CDR2 SAAADI. The CDR3 loop spans 12 amino acids. V gave up 6 bases and J gave up 5 bases, with 11 bases separating them. For the CDR3, the DNA is TGCGCCAGCAGGTCCGGGAAACACGAGCAGTACTTC. Protein product: CASRSGKHEQYF.

In this sample, this clone turned up a few times. The chain carries TRBV6-6 and TRBJ1-1, with 10 bases lining up with TRBD1. Germline CDR1 MNHNY, CDR2 SVGAGI (reference sequence). The length of the CDR3 is 15 residues. The junction had 7 bases not matched to a gene; V was cut back by 5 bases and J by 4 bases. This CDR3 reads CASSRDRGLGTEAFF. CDR3 DNA: TGTGCCAGCAGTCGAGACAGGGGGCTGGGCACTGAAGCTTTCTTT.

V is TRBV4-1 and J is TRBJ2-3, with 11 nucleotides matching TRBD2. The V and J ends lost 2 bases and 1 base, in that order; junction bases with no gene match: 2. Germline V gene data show CDR1 as MGHRA and CDR2 as YSYEKL. The CDR3 is 16 residues long. The CDR3 DNA follows: TGCGCCAGCAGCCAAATACTAGCGGGGGGCACAGATACGCAGTATTTT. The encoded protein is CASSQILAGGTDTQYF.